The 20 T cell receptor beta chains presented below share a single source sample, sequenced in a study of PD-1 blockade in classical Hodgkin lymphoma. Time point of the sample: cycle 4 day 1 (C4D1), after about 6 weeks of nivolumab. Brentuximab vedotin exposure varied, and every patient relapsed after autologous stem cell transplantation. Sequenced by immunoSEQ multiplex PCR; TCRdb stores in-frame clones only, minus some. The sample has about 31,000 clones, around 85% seen once; the top ten hold roughly 15%. Sequencing used peripheral blood mononuclear cells (PBMCs), obtained before the fourth cycle of nivolumab. Receptors were obtained from a human donor with classical Hodgkin lymphoma.

V gene TRBV5-5 combines with J gene TRBJ1-2, with a tentative D call TRBD1 (6 bases). The CDR3 spans 14 residues. Germline lookup yields CDR1 SGHKS and CDR2 YYEKEE (reference sequence). V was cut by 7 bases and J by 2 bases, with 15 bases left in between. The CDR3: CASRLDQGNYGYTF. The CDR3 coding sequence is TGTGCCAGCCGCCTCGACCAGGGGAACTATGGCTACACCTTC.

The sample holds one count of this clone. The chain is built from TRBV5-5 and TRBJ1-1; 7 bases map to TRBD1. The CDR3 runs to 15 residues. V dropped 0 bases and J dropped 1; count of bases not matched to a gene: 3. Germline V gives CDR1 SGHKS, CDR2 YYEKEE (reference sequence). CDR3 sequence: CASSLVPGGNTEAFF. CDR3 DNA: TGTGCCAGCAGCTTGGTCCCAGGGGGGAACACTGAAGCTTTCTTT. Drawing the rest from reference TRBV5-5 and TRBJ1-1, the complete variable domain is DAGVTQSPTHLIKTRGQQVTLRCSPISGHKSVSWYQQVLGQGPQFIFQYYEKEERGRGNFPDRFSARQFPNYSSELNVNALLLGDSALYLCASSLVPGGNTEAFFGQGTRLTVV.

V usage is TRBV5-6 and J usage is TRBJ2-7, with 8 bases aligning to TRBD1. Trimming removed 0 bases from V and 2 bases from J; junction bases left unmatched: 16. CDR1 and CDR2 (germline): SGHDT, YYEEEE. The CDR3 extends over 19 amino acids. CDR3 bases: TGTGCCAGCAGCTTGGGAGGACAGGGAGTAGGGAGACGGACCTACGAGCAGTACGTC. Protein sequence: CASSLGGQGVGRRTYEQYV.

This clone has only one observation. The chain uses TRBV5-5 and TRBJ1-2, with D unclear. V was trimmed by 1 base and J by 3 bases, leaving 7 bases between them. CDR1 is SGHKS, CDR2 YYEKEE, per germline (reference sequence). CDR3 length equals 13 residues. In DNA form, the CDR3 reads TGTGCCAGCAGCTTGCGTTTCGACTATGGCTACACCTTC. Translation: CASSLRFDYGYTF.

The chain employs TRBV19 and TRBJ1-1, with D unresolved. This CDR3 is built from 14 residues. Trimming removed 5 bases from V and 1 base from J, with 11 bases in between. From germline, CDR1 is LNHDA and CDR2 SQIVND (reference sequence). CDR3 sequence reads: CASSRRSGNTEAFF. Written as DNA, the CDR3 is TGTGCCAGTAGTCGTAGGTCCGGGAACACTGAAGCTTTCTTT.

The V call is TRBV18, the J call TRBJ2-1; 8 bases agree with TRBD1. CDR3 size: 12 residues. Germline V gene lookup returns CDR1 KGHSH and CDR2 LQKENI. V lost 3 bases, J lost 8 bases, and 0 bases stayed unmatched. CDR3 sequence: CASSPDRDEQFF. CDR3 in DNA: TGTGCCAGCTCACCGGACAGGGATGAGCAGTTCTTC.

This clone has only a few counts. This chain joins TRBV28 and TRBJ2-3; a weak D match, TRBD2 (6 bases). Germline CDR1 reads MDHEN; CDR2 reads SYDVKM. The CDR3 is 13 residues long. V was pared by 5 bases and J by 3 bases, with 9 bases between. CDR3 sequence: CASSPGGTDTQYF. In DNA, the CDR3 is TGTGCCAGCAGTCCCGGGGGAACAGATACGCAGTATTTT.

The chain carries TRBV19 and TRBJ1-1; no clear D. Germline CDR1 reads LNHDA; CDR2 reads SQIVND (reference sequence). Deletions cut 3 bases from V and 0 bases from J, with 8 bases between. This CDR3 spans 14 amino acids. The CDR3 sequence: CASSIGRLNTEAFF. The DNA for the CDR3 is TGTGCCAGTAGTATCGGCAGATTGAACACTGAAGCTTTCTTT.

The chain recombines TRBV7-9 with TRBJ2-5, with 7 positions matching TRBD2. The CDR3 has 14 residues. The germline gives CDR1 SEHNR, CDR2 FQNEAQ (reference sequence). V dropped 5 bases and J dropped 4; count of bases not matched to a gene: 7. The CDR3, as DNA: TGTGCCAGCAGCCAAGAATCTAGCGGAGAGACCCAGTACTTC. Translating gives CASSQESSGETQYF. Looking up the rest from reference TRBV7-9 and TRBJ2-5 gives the full variable domain: DTGVSQNPRHKITKRGQNVTFRCDPISEHNRLYWYRQTLGQGPEFLTYFQNEAQLEKSRLLSDRFSAERPKGSFSTLEIQRTEQGDSAMYLCASSQESSGETQYFGPGTRLLVL.

This chain joins TRBV10-3 and TRBJ2-7; the D call may be TRBD1 or TRBD2 (5 bases each). Germline CDR1 reads ENHRY; CDR2 reads SYGVKD. The V and J ends lost 0 bases and 4 bases respectively, with 7 bases between them. CDR3 length: 13 residues. The CDR3 DNA reads TGTGCCATCAGTGAGTCGGGACGATACGAGCAGTACGTC. This sequence encodes CAISESGRYEQYV.

By sample fraction, this clone is medium-sized. J is TRBJ1-1 and V is TRBV13, with D perhaps matching TRBD1 (6 bases). V was shortened by 3 bases and J by 7 bases, with 9 bases between the two germline ends. Germline lookup yields CDR1 PRHDT and CDR2 FYEKMQ (reference sequence). This CDR3 spans 12 amino acids. The CDR3 loop reads CASSFSGDEAFF. DNA of the CDR3: TGTGCCAGCAGCTTCTCAGGGGATGAAGCTTTCTTT.

The chain recombines TRBV2 with TRBJ2-1, with 15 bases matching TRBD2. The CDR3 totals 15 residues. After removal of 9 bases from V and 3 bases from J, the junction contained 3 bases not matched to a gene. CDR1 is SNHLY, CDR2 FYNNEI, per germline. CDR3 nucleotides: TGTGCCAGGGGACTAGCGGGAGGTAGCTACAATGAGCAGTTCTTC. Its protein product is CARGLAGGSYNEQFF.

The chain combines TRBV6-5 with TRBJ2-1; 7 nucleotides match TRBD1. The V and J ends lost 7 bases and 8 bases, in that order; junction bases with no gene match: 11. CDR1 MNHEY and CDR2 SVGAGI come from the germline V gene. The length of the CDR3 is 14 residues. Here the CDR3 DNA reads TGTGCCAGCAACTCCCCTAAAACAGGGGATGAGCAGTTCTTC. Its translation: CASNSPKTGDEQFF.

The chain links TRBV7-2 to TRBJ2-2; D unclear. V was pared by 1 base and J by 5 bases, with 14 bases between. The CDR3 sequence is 16 residues long. Germline CDR1 SGHTA, CDR2 FQGNSA. The DNA of the CDR3 is TGTGCCAGCAGCTTAGTACAGCCAGGCGGTACCGGGGAGCTGTTTTTT. Encoded protein: CASSLVQPGGTGELFF. The whole variable domain, remainder taken from reference TRBV7-2 and TRBJ2-2, is GAGVSQSPSNKVTEKGKDVELRCDPISGHTALYWYRQSLGQGLEFLIYFQGNSAPDKSGLPSDRFSAERTGGSVSTLTIQRTQQEDSAVYLCASSLVQPGGTGELFFGEGSRLTVL.

V usage is TRBV27 and J usage is TRBJ2-2; a possible D gene is TRBD1 (6 bases). CDR1 and CDR2 from the germline V gene are MNHEY and SMNVEV (reference sequence). This CDR3 contains 15 residues. The V and J ends lost 2 bases and 4 bases respectively, with 11 bases between them. In DNA form, the CDR3 reads TGTGCCAGCAGTTTAAGTGGGGGCTTCACCGGGGAGCTGTTTTTT. As protein: CASSLSGGFTGELFF.

The chain employs TRBV9 and TRBJ2-5, with 7 bases matching TRBD1. Germline assignment: CDR1 SGDLS and CDR2 YYNGEE. This CDR3 has 14 residues. V lost 4 bases, J lost 5 bases, and 8 bases stayed unmatched. CDR3 in amino acids: CASSTGTGAETQYF. The CDR3 region has the DNA TGTGCCAGCAGCACCGGAACAGGGGCGGAGACCCAGTACTTC. Full variable domain (remainder filled in from reference TRBV9 and TRBJ2-5): DSGVTQTPKHLITATGQRVTLRCSPRSGDLSVYWYQQSLDQGLQFLIQYYNGEERAKGNILERFSAQQFPDLHSELNLSSLELGDSALYFCASSTGTGAETQYFGPGTRLLVL.

Concerning this clone: A far larger clone is only one base removed, so a read error is likely. Other DNA sequences in this specimen translate into the identical CDR3. The chain has TRBV6-6 and TRBJ1-1, with D maybe TRBD1 (5 bases). The length of the CDR3 is 14 residues. Trimming removed 7 bases from V and 5 bases from J, with 17 bases in between. Germline V gives CDR1 MNHNY, CDR2 SVGAGI (reference sequence). The CDR3: CASTGGLVWTEAFF. The CDR3 DNA reads TGTGCCAGCACGGGGGGGTTAGTTTGGACTGAAGCTTTCTTT.

This sequence joins TRBV30 and TRBJ2-2; unclear D gene. In germline, CDR1 is GTSNPN, CDR2 SVGIG (reference sequence). This CDR3 spans 16 amino acids. Trimming removed 8 bases at V and 0 bases at J, with 19 bases between. The CDR3 loop is CAAWWWGNANTGELFF. CDR3 nucleotide sequence: TGTGCCGCCTGGTGGTGGGGTAATGCGAACACCGGGGAGCTGTTTTTT.

The rearrangement uses TRBV7-8 and TRBJ2-5; unclear D gene. Germline V gives CDR1 SGHVS, CDR2 FQNEAQ. The V gene lost 2 bases and the J gene lost 2 bases, with 3 bases spanning the gap. The CDR3 length is 12 residues. CDR3 in DNA: TGTGCCAGCAGCTTACCTCAAGAGACCCAGTACTTC. It encodes CASSLPQETQYF.

The chain employs TRBV27 and TRBJ2-1, with 9 bases aligning to TRBD1. V shed 5 bases, J shed 1 base, and the junction held 9 bases outside the gene matches. Germline-derived CDR1 and CDR2 are MNHEY and SMNVEV (reference sequence). The CDR3 is 17 amino acids. In nucleotides, the CDR3 is TGTGCCAGCAGTAGATTACAGGGGGCTAAGTCCTACAATGAGCAGTTCTTC. It specifies CASSRLQGAKSYNEQFF.